This TCR beta chain was obtained from a study of Ad26.COV2.S vaccination and SARS-CoV-2 variants. Study findings and constraints: For non-spike TCRs, breadth in vaccine recipients resembled that in placebo recipients.

Treatment reported: some 20 received Ad26.COV2.S at low or high dose, single or two shots; roughly 5 received placebo; per-sample allocation not given. Following the first vaccine or placebo injection, samples were taken on day 63. Measured with immunoSEQ multiplex PCR; TCRdb has only the in-frame clones, and not every one. The sample contains about 680,000 clones, 89% of which appear only once. This clone was seen once. Its specificity is not known. In germline, CDR1 is SGHNT, CDR2 YYREEE (reference sequence). The CDR3 runs to 14 residues. V lost 6 bases, J lost 0 bases, and 11 bases lay in between. The V and J genes are TRBV5-4 and TRBJ2-3; tentatively, D is TRBD2 (5 bases). This TCR derives from a person aged 18-60 years who received the Ad26.COV2.S COVID-19 vaccine or a placebo. The specimen comprised peripheral blood, sampled in a trial of Ad26.COV2.S vaccine versus placebo. The CDR3: CASTPGSSTDTQYF. DNA of the CDR3: TGTGCCAGCACCCCGGGATCTAGCACAGATACGCAGTATTTT. The full variable domain, with the rest looked up from reference TRBV5-4 and TRBJ2-3, is ETGVTQSPTHLIKTRGQQVTLRCSSQSGHNTVSWYQQALGQGPQFIFQYYREEENGRGNFPPRFSGLQFPNYSSELNVNALELDDSALYLCASTPGSSTDTQYFGPGTRLTVL.